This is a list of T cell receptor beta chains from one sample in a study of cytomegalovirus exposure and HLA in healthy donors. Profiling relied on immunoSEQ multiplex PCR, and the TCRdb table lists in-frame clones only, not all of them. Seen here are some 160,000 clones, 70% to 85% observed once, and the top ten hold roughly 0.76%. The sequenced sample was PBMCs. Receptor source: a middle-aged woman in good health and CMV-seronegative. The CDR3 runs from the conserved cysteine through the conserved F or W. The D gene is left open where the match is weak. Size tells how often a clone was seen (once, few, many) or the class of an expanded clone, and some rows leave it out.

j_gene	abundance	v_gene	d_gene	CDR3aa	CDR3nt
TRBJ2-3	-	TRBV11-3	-	CASSLDGSGATDTQYF	TGTGCCAGCAGCTTAGATGGTAGCGGAGCCACAGATACGCAGTATTTT
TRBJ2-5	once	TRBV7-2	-	CASSLARGQETQYF	TGTGCCAGCAGCTTAGCGAGAGGGCAAGAGACCCAGTACTTC
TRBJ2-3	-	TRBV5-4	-	CASSLSSTDTQYF	TGTGCCAGCAGCCTATCTAGCACAGATACGCAGTATTTT
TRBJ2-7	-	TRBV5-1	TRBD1	CASSLERTGSYEQYF	TGCGCCAGCAGCTTGGAGAGGACAGGGAGTTACGAGCAGTACTTC
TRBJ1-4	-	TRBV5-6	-	CASSLGGPANEKLFF	TGTGCCAGCAGCTTGGGAGGGCCAGCTAATGAAAAACTGTTTTTT
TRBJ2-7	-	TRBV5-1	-	CASSPLLGPYEQYF	TGCGCCAGCAGCCCCCTTCTGGGGCCCTACGAGCAGTACTTC
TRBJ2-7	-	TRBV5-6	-	CASSQGTNEQYF	TGTGCCAGCAGCCAGGGGACAAACGAGCAGTACTTC
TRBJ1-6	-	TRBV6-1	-	CASSEDGSYNSPLHF	TGTGCCAGCAGTGAAGACGGCTCCTATAATTCACCCCTCCACTTT
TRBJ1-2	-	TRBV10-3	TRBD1	CAISESGQAGGYTF	TGTGCCATCAGTGAGTCGGGACAGGCGGGCGGCTACACCTTC
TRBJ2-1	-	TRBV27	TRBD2	CASSILSGSKNEQFF	TGTGCCAGCAGTATATTGAGCGGGAGTAAAAATGAGCAGTTCTTC
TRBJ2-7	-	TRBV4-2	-	CASRPSSTGFYEQYF	TGTGCCAGCCGACCCTCGTCGACGGGTTTCTACGAGCAGTACTTC
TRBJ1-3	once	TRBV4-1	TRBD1	CASSQATGGTLVSGNTIYF	TGCGCCAGCAGCCAAGCGACAGGGGGAACTCTGGTCTCTGGAAACACCATATATTTT
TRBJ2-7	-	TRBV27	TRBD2	CASSLAGGSHEQYF	TGTGCCAGCAGTTTAGCGGGAGGGTCTCACGAGCAGTACTTC
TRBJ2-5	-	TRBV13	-	CASSLGGAWETQYF	TGTGCCAGCAGCTTGGGGGGGGCTTGGGAGACCCAGTACTTC
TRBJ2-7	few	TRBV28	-	CASSHQYEQYF	TGTGCCAGCAGTCATCAGTACGAGCAGTACTTC
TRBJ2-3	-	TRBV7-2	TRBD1	CASSRQGPSTDTQYF	TGTGCCAGCAGCCGACAGGGACCTAGCACAGATACGCAGTATTTT
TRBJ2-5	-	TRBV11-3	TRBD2	CASSLRGTSGTLYF	TGTGCCAGCAGCTTAAGGGGAACTAGCGGGACTCTGTACTTC
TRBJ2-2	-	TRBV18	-	CASSPPNRANTGELFF	TGTGCCAGCTCACCACCGAACAGGGCGAACACCGGGGAGCTGTTTTTT
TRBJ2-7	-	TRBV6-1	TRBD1	CASSWDRPYEQYF	TGTGCCAGCAGCTGGGACAGACCCTACGAGCAGTACTTC
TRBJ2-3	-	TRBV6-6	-	CASSYPGGADTQYF	TGTGCCAGCAGTTACCCGGGGGGCGCAGATACGCAGTATTTT
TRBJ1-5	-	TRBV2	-	CASKPDRFGNQPQHF	TGTGCCAGCAAACCGGACAGATTTGGTAATCAGCCCCAGCATTTT
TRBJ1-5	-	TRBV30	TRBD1	CAWSRPGGYQPQHF	TGTGCCTGGAGTCGGCCAGGGGGCTATCAGCCCCAGCATTTT
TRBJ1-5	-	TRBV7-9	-	CSSSRPREPQHF	TGTTCCAGCAGCCGCCCGAGGGAGCCCCAGCATTTT
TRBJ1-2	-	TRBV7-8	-	CASSSPRGFGYGYTF	TGTGCCAGCAGCTCCCCGCGTGGGTTCGGGTATGGCTACACCTTC
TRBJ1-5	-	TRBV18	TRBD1	CASSPLTGANQPQHF	TGTGCCAGCTCACCACTAACAGGGGCTAATCAGCCCCAGCATTTT
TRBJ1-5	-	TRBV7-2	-	CASSFGQNSNQPQHF	TGTGCCAGCAGTTTCGGACAGAATAGCAATCAGCCCCAGCATTTT
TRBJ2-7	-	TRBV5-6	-	CASSRTVYEQYF	TGTGCCAGCAGCAGGACAGTCTACGAGCAGTACTTC
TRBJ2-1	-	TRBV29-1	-	CSVGSSSYNEQFF	TGCAGCGTTGGATCCAGCTCCTACAATGAGCAGTTCTTC
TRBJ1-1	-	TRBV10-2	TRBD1	CASSDRQGMNTEAFF	TGCGCCAGCAGTGATAGACAGGGCATGAACACTGAAGCTTTCTTT
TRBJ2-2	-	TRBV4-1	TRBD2	CASSQLPLGLANTGELFF	TGCGCCAGCAGCCAACTACCCTTGGGACTAGCGAACACCGGGGAGCTGTTTTTT
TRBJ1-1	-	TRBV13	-	CASSRREATDEAFF	TGTGCCAGCAGCCGGCGGGAGGCGACGGATGAAGCTTTCTTT
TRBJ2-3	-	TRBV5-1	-	CASTATGGTDTQYF	TGCGCCAGCACTGCGACCGGGGGTACAGATACGCAGTATTTT
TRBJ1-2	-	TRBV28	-	CASSPESNYGYTF	TGTGCCAGCAGTCCAGAATCTAACTATGGCTACACCTTC
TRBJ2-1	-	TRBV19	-	CASTLDSSYSNEQFF	TGTGCCAGTACCCTCGACAGTTCCTATTCCAATGAGCAGTTCTTC
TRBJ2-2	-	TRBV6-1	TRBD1	CASSPRQGTGELFF	TGTGCCAGCAGCCCCCGACAGGGGACCGGGGAGCTGTTTTTT
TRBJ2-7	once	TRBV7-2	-	CASGGSSYEQYF	TGTGCCAGCGGTGGGAGCTCCTACGAGCAGTACTTC
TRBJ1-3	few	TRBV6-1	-	CASTDIGGNTIYF	TGTGCCAGCACCGACATTGGGGGGAACACCATATATTTT
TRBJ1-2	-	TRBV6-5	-	CASSYSEGYYGYTF	TGTGCCAGCAGTTACTCGGAGGGATACTATGGCTACACCTTC
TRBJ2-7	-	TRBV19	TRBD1	CASSTLSPRQGVTYEQYF	TGTGCCAGTAGTACCCTGAGCCCACGACAGGGGGTTACCTACGAGCAGTACTTC
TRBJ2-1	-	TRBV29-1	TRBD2	CSVGWTSVANEQFF	TGCAGCGTTGGGTGGACTAGCGTAGCCAATGAGCAGTTCTTC
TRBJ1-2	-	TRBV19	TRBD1	CASRATGGPAFGGYTF	TGTGCCAGTAGGGCTACAGGGGGCCCAGCCTTTGGCGGCTACACCTTC
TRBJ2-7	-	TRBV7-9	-	CASMAGNYEQYF	TGTGCCAGCATGGCAGGAAACTACGAGCAGTACTTC
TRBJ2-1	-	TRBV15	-	CATRLGRDYNEQFF	TGTGCCACCAGATTGGGGCGGGACTACAATGAGCAGTTCTTC
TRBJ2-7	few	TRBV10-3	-	CAISEFRTEEQYF	TGTGCCATCAGTGAGTTCCGGACAGAAGAGCAGTACTTC
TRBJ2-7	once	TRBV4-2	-	CASSQGLSMGHPYEQYF	TGTGCCAGCAGCCAAGGGCTTAGTATGGGACATCCCTACGAGCAGTACTTC